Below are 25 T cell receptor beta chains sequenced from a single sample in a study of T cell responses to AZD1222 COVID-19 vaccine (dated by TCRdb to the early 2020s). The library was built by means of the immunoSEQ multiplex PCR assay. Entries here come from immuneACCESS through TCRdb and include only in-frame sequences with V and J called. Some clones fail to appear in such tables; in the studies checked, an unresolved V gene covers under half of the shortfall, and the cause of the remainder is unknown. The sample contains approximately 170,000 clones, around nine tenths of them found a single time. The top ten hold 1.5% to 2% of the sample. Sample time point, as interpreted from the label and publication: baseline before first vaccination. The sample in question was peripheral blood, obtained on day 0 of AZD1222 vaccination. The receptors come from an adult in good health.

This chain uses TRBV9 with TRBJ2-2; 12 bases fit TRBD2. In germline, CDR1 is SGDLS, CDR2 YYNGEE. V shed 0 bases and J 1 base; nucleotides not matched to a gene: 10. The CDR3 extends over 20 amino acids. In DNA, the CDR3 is TGTGCCAGCAGCGTAGAGGTCCCCGGACTAGCGGGGAGGAACACCGGGGAGCTGTTTTTT. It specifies CASSVEVPGLAGRNTGELFF.

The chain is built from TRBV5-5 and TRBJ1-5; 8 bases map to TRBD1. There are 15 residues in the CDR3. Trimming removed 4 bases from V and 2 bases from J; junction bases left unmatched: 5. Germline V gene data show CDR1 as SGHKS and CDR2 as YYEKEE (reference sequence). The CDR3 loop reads CASSGQGWGNQPQHF. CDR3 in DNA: TGTGCCAGCAGCGGACAGGGTTGGGGCAATCAGCCCCAGCATTTT.

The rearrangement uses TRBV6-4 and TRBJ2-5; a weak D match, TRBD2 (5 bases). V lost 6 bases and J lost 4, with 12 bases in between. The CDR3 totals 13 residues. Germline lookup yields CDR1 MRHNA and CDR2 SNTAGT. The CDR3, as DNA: TGTGCCAGCAGCGCAGACCGGGGAGAGACCCAGTACTTC. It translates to CASSADRGETQYF.

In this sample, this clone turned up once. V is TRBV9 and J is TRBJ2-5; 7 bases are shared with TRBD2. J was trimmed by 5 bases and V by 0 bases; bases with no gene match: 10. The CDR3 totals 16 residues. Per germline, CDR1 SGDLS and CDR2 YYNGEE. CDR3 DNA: TGTGCCAGCAGCGTAGTAGACGGGGGGTCGTGGGAGACCCAGTACTTC. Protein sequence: CASSVVDGGSWETQYF. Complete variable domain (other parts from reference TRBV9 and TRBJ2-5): DSGVTQTPKHLITATGQRVTLRCSPRSGDLSVYWYQQSLDQGLQFLIQYYNGEERAKGNILERFSAQQFPDLHSELNLSSLELGDSALYFCASSVVDGGSWETQYFGPGTRLLVL.

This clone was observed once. This CDR3 reads CASSQGGVRGSAYEQYF. The CDR3 DNA is TGCGCCAGCAGCCAAGGTGGTGTGCGGGGAAGTGCCTACGAGCAGTACTTC. The V gene is TRBV4-1, the J gene TRBJ2-7, with D perhaps matching TRBD2 (6 bases). The ends were cut back, 1 base at V and 2 bases at J, with 18 bases in the middle. The germline V gene has CDR1 MGHRA and CDR2 YSYEKL. The CDR3 is made up of 17 amino acids.

In DNA form, the CDR3 reads TGTGCCAGCAGCCCATCGACAGGGCACACTGAAGCTTTCTTT. Residues: CASSPSTGHTEAFF. V gene TRBV9 combines with J gene TRBJ1-1; 7 positions match TRBD1. The CDR3 sequence is 14 residues long. V was clipped by 4 bases and J by 3 bases; unmatched bases: 6. The germline V gene has CDR1 SGDLS and CDR2 YYNGEE. The whole variable domain, filled in from reference TRBV9 and TRBJ1-1, reads DSGVTQTPKHLITATGQRVTLRCSPRSGDLSVYWYQQSLDQGLQFLIQYYNGEERAKGNILERFSAQQFPDLHSELNLSSLELGDSALYFCASSPSTGHTEAFFGQGTRLTVV.

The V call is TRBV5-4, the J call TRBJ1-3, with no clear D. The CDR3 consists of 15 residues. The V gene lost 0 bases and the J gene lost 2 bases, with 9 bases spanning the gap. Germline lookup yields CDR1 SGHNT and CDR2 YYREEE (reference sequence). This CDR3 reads CASSLASTTGNTIYF. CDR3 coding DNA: TGTGCCAGCAGCTTGGCTTCGACTACTGGAAACACCATATATTTT.

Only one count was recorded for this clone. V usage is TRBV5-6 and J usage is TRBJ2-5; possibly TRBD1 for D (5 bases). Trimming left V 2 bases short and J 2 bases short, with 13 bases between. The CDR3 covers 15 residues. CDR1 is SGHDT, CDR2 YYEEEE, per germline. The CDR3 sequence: CASSLRGWGQETQYF. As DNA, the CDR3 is TGTGCCAGCAGCTTAAGGGGATGGGGTCAAGAGACCCAGTACTTC.

DNA of the CDR3: TGTGCCAGCTCGACCGGGACTAGCTTCGATGAGCAGTTCTTC. Amino acid sequence: CASSTGTSFDEQFF. The rearrangement joins TRBV18 to TRBJ2-1; 9 bases line up with TRBD2. CDR1 KGHSH and CDR2 LQKENI come from the germline V gene. Trimming cost V 6 bases and J 8 bases; bases outside gene matches: 8. The length of the CDR3 is 14 residues.

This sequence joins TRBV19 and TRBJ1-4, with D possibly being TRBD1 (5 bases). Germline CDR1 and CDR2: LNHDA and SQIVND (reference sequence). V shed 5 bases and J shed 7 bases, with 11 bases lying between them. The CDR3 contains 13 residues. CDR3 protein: CASSPGRREKLFF. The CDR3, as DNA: TGTGCCAGTAGTCCGGGACGGCGTGAAAAACTGTTTTTT.

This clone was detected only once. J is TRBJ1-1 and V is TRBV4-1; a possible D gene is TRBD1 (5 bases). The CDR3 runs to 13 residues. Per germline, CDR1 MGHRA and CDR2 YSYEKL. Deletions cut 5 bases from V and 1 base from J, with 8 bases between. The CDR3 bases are TGCGCCAGCAGCGTAGACAGGAACACTGAAGCTTTCTTT. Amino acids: CASSVDRNTEAFF.

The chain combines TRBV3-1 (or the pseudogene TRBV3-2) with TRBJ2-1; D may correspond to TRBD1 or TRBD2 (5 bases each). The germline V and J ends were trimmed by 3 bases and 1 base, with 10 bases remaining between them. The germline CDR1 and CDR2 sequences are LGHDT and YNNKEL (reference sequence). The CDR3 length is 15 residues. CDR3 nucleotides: TGTGCCAGCAGCCATCCGGGGCAATCCTACAATGAGCAGTTCTTC. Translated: CASSHPGQSYNEQFF.

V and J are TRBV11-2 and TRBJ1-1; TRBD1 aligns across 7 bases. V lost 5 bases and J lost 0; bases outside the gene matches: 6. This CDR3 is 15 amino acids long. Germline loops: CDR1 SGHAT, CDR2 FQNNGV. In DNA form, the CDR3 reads TGTGCCAGCAGCCTTAGACAGGGAATGAACACTGAAGCTTTCTTT. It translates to CASSLRQGMNTEAFF.

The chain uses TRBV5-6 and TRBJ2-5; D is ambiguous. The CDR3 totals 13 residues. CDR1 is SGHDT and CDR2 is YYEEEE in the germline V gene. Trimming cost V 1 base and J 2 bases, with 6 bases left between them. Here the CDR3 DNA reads TGTGCCAGCAGCTTGCTGGCGCAAGAGACCCAGTACTTC. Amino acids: CASSLLAQETQYF.

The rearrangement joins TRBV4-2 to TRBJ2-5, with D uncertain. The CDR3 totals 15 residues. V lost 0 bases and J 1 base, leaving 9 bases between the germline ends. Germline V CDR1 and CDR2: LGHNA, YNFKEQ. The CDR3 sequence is CASSQDSALQETQYF. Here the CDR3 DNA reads TGTGCCAGCAGCCAAGATTCGGCCCTCCAAGAGACCCAGTACTTC.

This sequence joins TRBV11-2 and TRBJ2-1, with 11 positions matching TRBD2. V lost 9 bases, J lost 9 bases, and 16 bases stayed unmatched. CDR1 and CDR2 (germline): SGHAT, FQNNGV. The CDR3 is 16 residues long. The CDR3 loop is CASKAGTSGGPGEQFF. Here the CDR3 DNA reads TGTGCCAGTAAAGCCGGGACTAGCGGTGGGCCGGGTGAGCAGTTCTTC.

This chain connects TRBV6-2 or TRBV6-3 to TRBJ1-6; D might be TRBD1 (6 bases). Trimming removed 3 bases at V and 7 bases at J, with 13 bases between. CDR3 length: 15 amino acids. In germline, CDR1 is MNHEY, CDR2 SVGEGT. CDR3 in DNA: TGTGCCAGCAGTTATCAGGGGCGCGAGAATTCACCCCTCCACTTT. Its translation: CASSYQGRENSPLHF.

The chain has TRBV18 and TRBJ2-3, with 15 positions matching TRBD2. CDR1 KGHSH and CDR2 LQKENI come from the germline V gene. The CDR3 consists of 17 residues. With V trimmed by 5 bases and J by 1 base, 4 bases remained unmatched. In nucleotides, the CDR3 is TGTGCCAGCTCAGGGACTAGCGGGGGGCTCCGCACAGATACGCAGTATTTT. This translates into CASSGTSGGLRTDTQYF.

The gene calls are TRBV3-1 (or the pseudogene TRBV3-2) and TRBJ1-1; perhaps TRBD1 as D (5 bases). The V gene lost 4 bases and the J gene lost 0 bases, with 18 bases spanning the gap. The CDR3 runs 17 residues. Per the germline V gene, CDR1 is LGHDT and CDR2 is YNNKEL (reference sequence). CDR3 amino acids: CASSPYAGSRMNTEAFF. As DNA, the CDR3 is TGTGCCAGCAGCCCATATGCAGGGTCGAGGATGAACACTGAAGCTTTCTTT.

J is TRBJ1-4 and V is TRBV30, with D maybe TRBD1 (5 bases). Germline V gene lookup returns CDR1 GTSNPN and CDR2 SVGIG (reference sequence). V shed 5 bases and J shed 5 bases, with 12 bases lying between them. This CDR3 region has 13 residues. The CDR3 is CAWQPGPNEKLFF. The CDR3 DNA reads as TGTGCCTGGCAGCCGGGACCAAATGAAAAACTGTTTTTT.

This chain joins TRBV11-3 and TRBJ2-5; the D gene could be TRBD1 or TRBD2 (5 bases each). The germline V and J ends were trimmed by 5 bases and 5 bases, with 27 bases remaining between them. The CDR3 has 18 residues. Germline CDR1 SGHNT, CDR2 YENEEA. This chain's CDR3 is CASSKPHRRVRKGETQYF. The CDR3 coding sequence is TGTGCCAGCAGCAAGCCCCATCGGCGGGTACGAAAGGGGGAGACCCAGTACTTC.

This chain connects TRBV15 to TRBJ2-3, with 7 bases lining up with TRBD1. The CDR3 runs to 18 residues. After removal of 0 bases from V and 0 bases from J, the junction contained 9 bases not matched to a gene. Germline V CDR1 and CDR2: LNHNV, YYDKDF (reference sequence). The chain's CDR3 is CATSRDLGTDSSTDTQYF. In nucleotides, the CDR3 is TGTGCCACCAGCAGAGATCTTGGGACAGATTCTAGCACAGATACGCAGTATTTT.

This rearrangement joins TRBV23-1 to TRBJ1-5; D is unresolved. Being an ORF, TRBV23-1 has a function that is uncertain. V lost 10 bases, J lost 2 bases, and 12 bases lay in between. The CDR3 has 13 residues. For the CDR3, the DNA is TGCGCCACCACCCCGGGCGGCAATCAGCCCCAGCATTTT. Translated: CATTPGGNQPQHF.

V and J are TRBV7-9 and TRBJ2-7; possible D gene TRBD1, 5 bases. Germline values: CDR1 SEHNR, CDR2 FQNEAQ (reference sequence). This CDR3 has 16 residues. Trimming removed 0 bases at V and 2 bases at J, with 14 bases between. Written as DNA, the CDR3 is TGTGCCAGCAGCTTAGCCCTGACAGAATTCCCCTACGAGCAGTACTTC. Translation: CASSLALTEFPYEQYF.

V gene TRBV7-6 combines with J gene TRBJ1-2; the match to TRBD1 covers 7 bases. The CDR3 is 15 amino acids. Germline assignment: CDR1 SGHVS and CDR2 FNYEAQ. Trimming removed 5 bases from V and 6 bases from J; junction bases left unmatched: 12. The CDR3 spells CASSILRGSIDGYTF. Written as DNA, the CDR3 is TGTGCCAGCAGCATACTCAGGGGGTCGATTGATGGCTACACCTTC.